The 25 T cell receptor beta chains in this list originate from one sample, sequenced in a study of CD8 T cells in Susac syndrome. It was with random hexamers that roughly 0.45 to 1 ug RNA was reverse transcribed. Each CDR3 protein is one row after TCRdb ran MiXCR on the immunoSEQ multiplex PCR reads. Found here are about 120,000 distinct CDR3 sequences, 90% to 95% of them singletons; the top ten hold roughly 0.088%. The source material was CD4+ T cells from PBMCs. These receptors were obtained from a human donor with multiple sclerosis.

Only a few counts were recorded for this clonotype. The chain recombines TRBV30 with TRBJ1-2, with TRBD1 matching 8 bases. The CDR3 is 12 residues long. The germline gives CDR1 GTSNPN, CDR2 SVGIG (reference sequence). J lost 8 bases, V lost 3 bases, and 5 bases had no gene match. The CDR3 nucleotides are TGTGCCTGGAGCCGGGACAGGAGAGGCTACACCTTC. Amino acids: CAWSRDRRGYTF.

V gene TRBV10-3 combines with J gene TRBJ2-5, with 12 nucleotides matching TRBD2. CDR3 size: 16 residues. Germline V gives CDR1 ENHRY, CDR2 SYGVKD. V shed 3 bases and J 4 bases; nucleotides not matched to a gene: 6. The chain's CDR3 is CAISDASGGAAETQYF. CDR3 DNA sequence: TGTGCCATCAGTGACGCTAGCGGGGGGGCGGCAGAGACCCAGTACTTC.

The CDR3 nucleotides read TGTGCCAGCAGCCAAAACCACAGGGGAGGGGAGACCCAGTACTTC. Protein product: CASSQNHRGGETQYF. This rearrangement joins TRBV7-9 to TRBJ2-5; D assignment may be TRBD1 or TRBD2 (7 bases each). V dropped 5 bases and J dropped 5 bases, with 18 bases sitting between them. Germline V gene lookup returns CDR1 SEHNR and CDR2 FQNEAQ (reference sequence). This CDR3 has 15 residues.

The chain recombines TRBV7-6 with TRBJ2-2, with 9 nucleotides matching TRBD1. CDR3 length equals 17 residues. V was pared by 3 bases and J by 1 base, with 6 bases of the junction left unmatched. Per germline, CDR1 SGHVS and CDR2 FNYEAQ. The CDR3 sequence is CASSFSGTGMNTGELFF. CDR3 nucleotides: TGTGCCAGCAGCTTTTCCGGGACAGGGATGAACACCGGGGAGCTGTTTTTT.

In this sample, this clonotype turned up once. The rearrangement links TRBV28 to TRBJ1-5; maybe TRBD1 (5 bases). The CDR3 is 14 residues long. Germline V gives CDR1 MDHEN, CDR2 SYDVKM. Trimming took off 5 bases at V and 6 bases at J, with 14 bases between the two ends. CDR3 sequence reads: CASSQDLGGQPQHF. Here the CDR3 DNA reads TGTGCCAGCAGTCAGGATTTGGGGGGTCAGCCCCAGCATTTT.

The J gene is TRBJ2-5, the V gene TRBV7-3; tentative D call: TRBD1 (6 bases). This CDR3 contains 16 residues. Germline V gives CDR1 SGHTA, CDR2 FQGTGA. Deletions cut 5 bases from V and 4 bases from J, with 20 bases between. As DNA, the CDR3 is TGTGCCAGCAGCCCTCAGGGACCACAGGGCGGAGAGACCCAGTACTTC. The encoded protein is CASSPQGPQGGETQYF. Looking up the rest from reference TRBV7-3 and TRBJ2-5 gives the full variable domain: GAGVSQTPSNKVTEKGKYVELRCDPISGHTALYWYRQSLGQGPEFLIYFQGTGAADDSGLPNDRFFAVRPEGSVSTLKIQRTERGDSAVYLCASSPQGPQGGETQYFGPGTRLLVL.

The chain has TRBV19 and TRBJ1-5, with no clear D. The V gene's germline CDR1 is LNHDA and CDR2 SQIVND (reference sequence). Trimming cost V 4 bases and J 11 bases, with 12 bases left between them. The CDR3 runs 12 residues. The CDR3 loop is CASSTGIGAQHF. Here the CDR3 DNA reads TGTGCCAGTAGTACGGGAATCGGGGCCCAGCATTTT.

V is TRBV28 and J is TRBJ1-6, with TRBD1 identical over 7 bases. The CDR3 runs to 15 residues. Trimming cost V 5 bases and J 5 bases; bases outside gene matches: 6. Germline V gives CDR1 MDHEN, CDR2 SYDVKM. CDR3 nucleotide sequence: TGTGCCAGCAGTCGTAAGGGACAGAATAATTCACCCCTCCACTTT. Translation: CASSRKGQNNSPLHF.

The chain has TRBV28 and TRBJ2-7, with 8 bases matching TRBD1. Germline V gene data show CDR1 as MDHEN and CDR2 as SYDVKM. After removal of 6 bases from V and 6 bases from J, the junction contained 7 bases not matched to a gene. This CDR3 has 13 amino acids. This CDR3 is CASSSGQGGEQYF. The CDR3 DNA is TGTGCCAGCAGCTCCGGACAGGGAGGCGAGCAGTACTTC. Full variable domain (remainder filled in from reference TRBV28 and TRBJ2-7): DVKVTQSSRYLVKRTGEKVFLECVQDMDHENMFWYRQDPGLGLRLIYFSYDVKMKEKGDIPEGYSVSREKKERFSLILESASTNQTSMYLCASSSGQGGEQYFGPGTRLTVT.

This chain joins TRBV20-1 and TRBJ2-5; no clear D. V lost 5 bases, J lost 5 bases, and 9 bases lay in between. CDR3 length: 11 amino acids. Germline lookup yields CDR1 DFQATT and CDR2 SNEGSKA (reference sequence). CDR3 sequence: CSAVGHETQYF. In DNA form, the CDR3 reads TGCAGTGCTGTCGGGCACGAGACCCAGTACTTC.

The V and J genes are TRBV20-1 and TRBJ1-1; perhaps TRBD1 as D (5 bases). Trimming left V 5 bases short and J 1 base short, with 11 bases between. The V gene's germline CDR1 is DFQATT and CDR2 SNEGSKA (reference sequence). This CDR3 region has 13 residues. For the CDR3, the DNA is TGCAGTGCTGTGATTAGGGGGAACACTGAAGCTTTCTTT. Its protein product is CSAVIRGNTEAFF.

V and J are TRBV20-1 and TRBJ1-5; tentative D call: TRBD1 (5 bases). Germline V CDR1 and CDR2: DFQATT, SNEGSKA (reference sequence). This CDR3 contains 12 residues. V lost 1 base, J lost 9 bases, and 10 bases lay in between. The CDR3 sequence is CSARGGGGPQHF. The CDR3 nucleotides read TGCAGTGCTAGAGGCGGGGGGGGGCCCCAGCATTTT.

This rearrangement joins TRBV12-3 or TRBV12-4 to TRBJ2-2; D unclear. Trimming shortened V by 2 bases and J by 1 base, and 8 bases separated the two germline ends. The CDR3 length is 15 residues. The CDR3 nucleotides are TGTGCCAGCAGTTTATGGGAAATGAACACCGGGGAGCTGTTTTTT. Translation gives CASSLWEMNTGELFF.

V is TRBV20-1 and J is TRBJ2-7; a weak D match, TRBD1 (5 bases). Deletions cut 0 bases from V and 0 bases from J, with 12 bases between. CDR1 is DFQATT and CDR2 is SNEGSKA in the germline V gene (reference sequence). The CDR3 spans 15 residues. The CDR3 DNA reads as TGCAGTGCTAGAGATAGGCAAACAGGCTCCTACGAGCAGTACTTC. It translates to CSARDRQTGSYEQYF.

The chain carries TRBV20-1 and TRBJ1-2; 7 positions agree with TRBD1. Per germline, CDR1 DFQATT and CDR2 SNEGSKA (reference sequence). Germline trimming cut 6 bases from V and 0 bases from J; bases unmatched to any gene: 4. The CDR3 length is 13 residues. The CDR3 DNA sequence: TGCAGTGCGTGGGACAGCACTAACTATGGCTACACCTTC. Amino acid sequence: CSAWDSTNYGYTF.

The chain uses TRBV10-3 and TRBJ1-2, with 12 bases fitting TRBD1. Germline CDR1 and CDR2: ENHRY and SYGVKD. The ends lost 7 bases at V and 6 bases at J; junction bases unmatched: 6. This CDR3 has 14 amino acids. CDR3 protein: CAIKGTGGIDGYTF. DNA of the CDR3: TGTGCCATCAAAGGGACAGGGGGCATCGATGGCTACACCTTC.

This chain connects TRBV19 to TRBJ1-5; D ambiguous. V lost 3 bases to trimming and J lost 4 bases, with 13 bases between them. CDR1 is LNHDA, CDR2 SQIVND, per germline (reference sequence). This CDR3 is built from 15 residues. CDR3 sequence reads: CASSIEPNKNQPQHF. CDR3 sequence (DNA): TGTGCCAGTAGTATCGAACCGAATAAGAATCAGCCCCAGCATTTT.

J is TRBJ1-1 and V is TRBV4-3; unclear D gene. Between the trimmed V and J ends, which lost 4 bases and 3 bases, there was a span of 9 bases. Germline lookup yields CDR1 LGHNA and CDR2 YSLEER. The CDR3 runs to 13 residues. CDR3 sequence (DNA): TGCGCCAGCAGCCTTGGCAGACACACTGAAGCTTTCTTT. Its protein product is CASSLGRHTEAFF.

This chain links TRBV28 with TRBJ1-5; 11 positions match TRBD1. The germline gives CDR1 MDHEN, CDR2 SYDVKM. Unmatched junction bases numbered 7, after V lost 6 bases and J lost 6 bases. This CDR3 has 15 amino acids. In DNA, the CDR3 is TGTGCCAGCAGCTCGGGACAGGGGGTCATTCAGCCCCAGCATTTT. Its protein is CASSSGQGVIQPQHF.

The V call is TRBV30, the J call TRBJ1-2; D unresolved. Germline V gene data show CDR1 as GTSNPN and CDR2 as SVGIG (reference sequence). The CDR3 runs to 12 residues. Deletions cut 1 base from V and 8 bases from J, with 11 bases between. CDR3 sequence (DNA): TGTGCCTGGAGTGCGAGGTCAAACGGCTACACCTTC. Protein product: CAWSARSNGYTF.

The V gene is TRBV9, the J gene TRBJ2-7; no reliable D call. The CDR3 spans 14 residues. V lost 0 bases, J lost 6 bases, and 13 bases lay in between. In germline, CDR1 is SGDLS, CDR2 YYNGEE. CDR3 region: CASSVDPQVAEQYF. The CDR3, as DNA: TGTGCCAGCAGCGTAGATCCGCAGGTAGCCGAGCAGTACTTC.

The gene calls are TRBV30 and TRBJ2-2; 7 positions match TRBD1. There are 13 residues in the CDR3. The germline gives CDR1 GTSNPN, CDR2 SVGIG (reference sequence). The J segment lost 5 bases and the V segment lost 4 bases, leaving 4 bases of the junction unmatched. The CDR3 spells CAWNPQGTGELFF. DNA of the CDR3: TGTGCCTGGAACCCACAGGGGACCGGGGAGCTGTTTTTT.

This sequence joins TRBV12-3 or TRBV12-4 and TRBJ1-1; tentatively, D is TRBD1 (5 bases). Trimming took 5 bases from V and 6 from J, leaving 10 bases between them. This CDR3 has 12 residues. The CDR3 region is CASSRGWSEAFF. The CDR3 nucleotides read TGTGCCAGCAGTAGGGGTTGGTCTGAAGCTTTCTTT.

J is TRBJ1-2 and V is TRBV28; 9 bases align to TRBD1. The ends lost 7 bases at V and 7 bases at J; junction bases unmatched: 10. The CDR3 runs to 14 residues. Germline CDR1 and CDR2: MDHEN and SYDVKM. DNA for the CDR3: TGTGCCAGCACTCGATGGGGACAGGGCTCTGGCTACACCTTC. Its translation is CASTRWGQGSGYTF.

The J gene is TRBJ2-6, the V gene TRBV6-2 or TRBV6-3; TRBD1 matches at 10 bases. CDR3 size: 13 residues. Germline CDR1 MNHEY, CDR2 SVGEGT. The CDR3 DNA is TGTGCGACAGGGGGCACTGGGGCCAACGTCCTGACTTTC. This translates into CATGGTGANVLTF.